This TCR beta chain was captured by sequencing in a study of graft-versus-host responses after intestinal transplantation. Background on the study: Multivisceral, liver-intestinal, or isolated intestinal grafts went to recipients. Overall study findings and caveats: Within allografts, high graft-versus-host to host-versus-graft clonal ratios were seen among patients with graft-donor T cell macrochimerism.

Assay: immunoSEQ multiplex PCR; the TCRdb copy retains only in-frame clones and omits some. The sample holds some 13,000 clones, around 74% seen once. Processing of graft tissue released intraepithelial and lamina propria lymphocytes. Comments on this clone: Its antigen remains unknown.

The sequence was collected from a human patient who received an intestinal transplant, so some T cells may come from the graft donor. The source was ileum tissue, collected 16 days after intestinal transplant.

The CDR3 DNA sequence: TGTGCCAGCAGCCCCATAGCGGGAGGGCCGATTGAGCAGTTCTTC. Translation: CASSPIAGGPIEQFF. V is TRBV5-6 and J is TRBJ2-1; 11 bases line up with TRBD2. Germline trimming cut 4 bases from V and 9 bases from J; bases unmatched to any gene: 9. CDR1 and CDR2 (germline): SGHDT, YYEEEE. The CDR3 runs 15 residues.